A single sample gave rise to the 20 T cell receptor beta chains below, sequenced in a study of human T cells and chemical hapten exposure. Time point: pre-sensitization, week 0. Treatment denoted: therapeutic diphenylcyclopropenone sensitization with weekly scalp DPC. MiXCR, applied by TCRdb to the RACE reads, yields one record per CDR3 protein. The data contain 350,000 to 450,000 distinct CDR3 sequences, approximately 5.1% of them singletons. Sequenced here: whole blood, sampled in connection with sensitization to the hapten diphenylcyclopropenone (DPC). The source of these receptors is a woman between 50 and 59 years old with alopecia areata. Some clones in this sample may be carry-over from other donors' samples.

There are a few counts of this clonotype. This chain links TRBV9 with TRBJ1-5; perhaps TRBD1 as D (5 bases). Between the trimmed V and J ends, which lost 2 bases and 6 bases, there was a span of 12 bases. The CDR3 has 14 amino acids. The germline V gene encodes CDR1 SGDLS and CDR2 YYNGEE. The CDR3 DNA is TGTGCCAGCAGCGTCGGCCCGAGGGGTCAGCCCCAGCATTTT. It codes for CASSVGPRGQPQHF.

Ten or more counts support this clonotype. This chain connects TRBV5-6 to TRBJ2-1; a possible D gene is TRBD2 (5 bases). This CDR3 contains 13 residues. CDR1 is SGHDT, CDR2 YYEEEE, per germline. V lost 5 bases and J 8 bases, leaving 14 bases between the germline ends. CDR3 nucleotides: TGTGCCAGCAGTTACTTTCGGCGGGATGAGCAGTTCTTC. Translating gives CASSYFRRDEQFF.

The rearrangement joins TRBV20-1 to TRBJ2-7, with 10 bases identical to TRBD2. The CDR3 consists of 14 residues. The germline V gene encodes CDR1 DFQATT and CDR2 SNEGSKA (reference sequence). CDR3 DNA sequence: TGCAGCGTACCCAGCCTAGCGGGAGATGACGAGCAGTACTTC. Its protein is CSVPSLAGDDEQYF.

This chain joins TRBV20-1 and TRBJ2-3, with 8 nucleotides matching TRBD1. Trimming at V came to 1 base and at J to 5 bases, leaving 5 bases not matched to a gene. CDR3 length equals 14 residues. The germline V gene has CDR1 DFQATT and CDR2 SNEGSKA (reference sequence). CDR3 protein: CSARGRTGKDTQYF. As DNA, the CDR3 is TGCAGTGCTAGAGGAAGGACAGGGAAAGATACGCAGTATTTT.

At least ten counts were recorded for this clonotype. V usage is TRBV4-2 and J usage is TRBJ2-7; 9 bases agree with TRBD1. After removal of 4 bases from V and 5 bases from J, the junction contained 6 bases not matched to a gene. This CDR3 comprises 14 residues. Germline V lookup: CDR1 LGHNA, CDR2 YNFKEQ. The CDR3 sequence is CASSLRQGGDEQYF. CDR3 sequence (DNA): TGTGCCAGCAGCCTCCGACAGGGGGGTGACGAGCAGTACTTC.

The table lists this clonotype with many counts. The chain couples TRBV12-3 or TRBV12-4 to TRBJ2-1, with TRBD2 identical over 11 bases. Trimming cost V 6 bases and J 6 bases; bases outside gene matches: 13. The CDR3 consists of 17 residues. CDR3: CASSVPRGLAVSNEQFF. The CDR3 coding sequence is TGTGCCAGCAGCGTCCCCCGGGGACTAGCGGTATCCAATGAGCAGTTCTTC.

The chain carries TRBV6-5 and TRBJ2-6; 11 bases fit TRBD1. With 4 bases clipped from V and 2 bases from J, the junction kept 4 bases outside the gene matches. The CDR3 length is 17 residues. Germline V gives CDR1 MNHEY, CDR2 SVGAGI. The CDR3 spells CASSLGTGGTGANVLTF. The CDR3, as DNA: TGTGCCAGCAGTTTAGGGACAGGGGGTACTGGGGCCAACGTCCTGACTTTC.

The V gene is TRBV4-1, the J gene TRBJ1-1; TRBD1 agrees at 7 bases. Germline values: CDR1 MGHRA, CDR2 YSYEKL. With 2 bases clipped from V and 1 base from J, the junction kept 4 bases outside the gene matches. This CDR3 has 15 amino acids. Here the CDR3 DNA reads TGCGCCAGCAGCCAACCGACAGGGAAGAACACTGAAGCTTTCTTT. It codes for CASSQPTGKNTEAFF.

The chain joins TRBV9 to TRBJ1-5, with D possibly matching TRBD1 (6 bases). In germline, CDR1 is SGDLS, CDR2 YYNGEE. The CDR3 consists of 15 residues. V was pared by 0 bases and J by 7 bases, with 14 bases between. The CDR3 DNA is TGTGCCAGCAGCGTAGGTCCGGGGGCGAACCAGCCCCAGCATTTT. Translation gives CASSVGPGANQPQHF.

This clonotype occurred many times. The V call is TRBV12-3 or TRBV12-4, the J call TRBJ2-3; D possibly matches TRBD1 or TRBD2 (6 bases each). There are 18 residues in the CDR3. V lost 7 bases and J lost 5, with 28 bases in between. CDR3 region: CASKLTGSRGGSLDTQYF. In DNA, the CDR3 is TGTGCCAGCAAACTAACAGGGAGCAGGGGAGGTTCTCTAGATACGCAGTATTTT.

The chain couples TRBV7-9 to TRBJ2-1; TRBD1 matches 10 bases. Unmatched junction bases numbered 11, after V lost 5 bases and J lost 7 bases. CDR1 is SEHNR and CDR2 is FQNEAQ in the germline V gene (reference sequence). This CDR3 has 16 amino acids. CDR3 nucleotides: TGTGCCAGCAGCCGGGGCGGGACAGGGGTAAGGAATGAGCAGTTCTTC. Translating it yields CASSRGGTGVRNEQFF.

This chain joins TRBV24-1 and TRBJ1-2; D call uncertain. The germline V gene has CDR1 KGHDR and CDR2 SFDVKD. There are 14 residues in the CDR3. V lost 3 bases and J lost 4, with 11 bases in between. The CDR3 DNA sequence: TGTGCCACCAGTGATCCTGGAGTGAGCTATGGCTACACCTTC. Translation: CATSDPGVSYGYTF.

This clonotype was seen more than once but under ten times. This chain uses TRBV3-1 with TRBJ1-2; maybe TRBD1 (5 bases). V gave up 4 bases and J gave up 2 bases, with 5 bases separating them. CDR3 length: 12 residues. Germline V gene sequence: CDR1 LGHDT, CDR2 YNNKEL (reference sequence). The CDR3 loop is CASSRDNYGYTF. The CDR3 bases are TGTGCCAGCAGCCGGGACAACTATGGCTACACCTTC.

A few counts support this clonotype. The genes are TRBV20-1 and TRBJ1-3; D may be TRBD1 (5 bases). Looked up from germline, CDR1 is DFQATT and CDR2 is SNEGSKA (reference sequence). The CDR3 is made up of 13 amino acids. Trimming pared 6 bases from V and 4 bases from J, leaving 13 bases between. The CDR3 protein is CSAGPGFGNTIYF. The DNA of the CDR3 is TGCAGTGCAGGCCCAGGGTTCGGAAACACCATATATTTT.

This clonotype was seen repeatedly, ten times or more. J is TRBJ2-3 and V is TRBV4-3; the match to TRBD2 covers 10 bases. V gave up 4 bases and J gave up 6 bases; unmatched junction bases: 7. Germline CDR1 is LGHNA and CDR2 is YSLEER. The CDR3 has 15 residues. CDR3 bases: TGCGCCAGCAGCCCGGCCAGCGGGAGGGCCGATACGCAGTATTTT. Residues: CASSPASGRADTQYF.

The sample holds many counts of this clonotype. V is TRBV7-8 and J is TRBJ1-4; tentatively, D is TRBD1 (5 bases). The V gene lost 5 bases and the J gene lost 2 bases, with 15 bases spanning the gap. CDR1 and CDR2 from the germline V gene are SGHVS and FQNEAQ. The CDR3 has 16 residues. In DNA, the CDR3 is TGTGCCAGCAGCGTGCTGATGGGGCGGACTAATGAAAAACTGTTTTTT. Amino acid sequence: CASSVLMGRTNEKLFF. The entire variable domain, with the rest obtained from reference TRBV7-8 and TRBJ1-4, is as follows: GAGVSQSPRYKVAKRGQDVALRCDPISGHVSLFWYQQALGQGPEFLTYFQNEAQLDKSGLPSDRFFAERPEGSVSTLKIQRTQQEDSAVYLCASSVLMGRTNEKLFFGSGTQLSVL.

The sample holds many counts of this clonotype. The chain employs TRBV28 and TRBJ1-4, with a possible D match to TRBD1 (5 bases). Trimming removed 6 bases at V and 0 bases at J, with 8 bases between. This CDR3 is built from 14 residues. Germline values: CDR1 MDHEN, CDR2 SYDVKM. The CDR3 sequence is CASSRAATNEKLFF. CDR3 in DNA: TGTGCCAGCAGCAGGGCTGCAACTAATGAAAAACTGTTTTTT.

This clonotype was seen many times. The chain combines TRBV10-3 with TRBJ2-1; D gene ambiguous. CDR3 length: 13 residues. Trimming shortened V by 0 bases and J by 5 bases, and 5 bases separated the two germline ends. CDR1 and CDR2 from the germline V gene are ENHRY and SYGVKD. The CDR3 coding sequence is TGTGCCATCAGTGAGTCGTATAACAATGAGCAGTTCTTC. It is translated as CAISESYNNEQFF.

In its sample, this clonotype was seen many times. The J gene is TRBJ2-1, the V gene TRBV5-1, with D tentatively TRBD1 (5 bases). Germline-derived CDR1 and CDR2 are SGHRS and YFSETQ. The germline V and J ends were trimmed by 0 bases and 5 bases, with 6 bases remaining between them. This CDR3 contains 13 residues. In DNA, the CDR3 is TGCGCCAGCAGCTTGGAGGGGCACAATGAGCAGTTCTTC. Protein sequence: CASSLEGHNEQFF.

The table lists this clonotype with a count of one. The V gene is TRBV2, the J gene TRBJ2-7, with a tentative D call TRBD2 (6 bases). There are 14 residues in the CDR3. Deletions cut 10 bases from V and 1 base from J, with 17 bases between. Germline V gene data show CDR1 as SNHLY and CDR2 as FYNNEI. The CDR3 nucleotides are TGTGCCACAAAGGAGGGGACCTTTTCCTACGAGCAGTACTTC. This encodes CATKEGTFSYEQYF.